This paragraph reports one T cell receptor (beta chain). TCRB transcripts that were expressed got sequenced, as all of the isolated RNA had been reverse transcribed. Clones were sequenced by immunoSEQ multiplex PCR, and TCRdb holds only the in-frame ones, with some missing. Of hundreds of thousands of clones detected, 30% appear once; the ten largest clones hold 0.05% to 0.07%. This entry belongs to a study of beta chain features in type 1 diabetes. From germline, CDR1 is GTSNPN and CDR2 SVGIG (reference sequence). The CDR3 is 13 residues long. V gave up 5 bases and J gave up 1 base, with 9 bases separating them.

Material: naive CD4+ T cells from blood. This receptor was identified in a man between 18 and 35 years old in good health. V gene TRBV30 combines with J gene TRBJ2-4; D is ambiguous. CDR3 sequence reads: CAWLSPAKNIQYF. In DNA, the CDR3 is TGTGCCTGGCTCAGTCCTGCCAAAAACATTCAGTACTTC.